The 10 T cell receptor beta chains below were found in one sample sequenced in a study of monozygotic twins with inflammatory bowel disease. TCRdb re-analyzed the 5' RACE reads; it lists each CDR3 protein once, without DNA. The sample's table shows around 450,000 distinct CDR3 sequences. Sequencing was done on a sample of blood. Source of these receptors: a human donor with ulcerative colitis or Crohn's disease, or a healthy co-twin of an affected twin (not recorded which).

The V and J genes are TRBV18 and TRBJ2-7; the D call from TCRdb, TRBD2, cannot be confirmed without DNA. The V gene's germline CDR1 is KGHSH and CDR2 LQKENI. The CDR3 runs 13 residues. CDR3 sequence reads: CASSPSGIYEQYF.

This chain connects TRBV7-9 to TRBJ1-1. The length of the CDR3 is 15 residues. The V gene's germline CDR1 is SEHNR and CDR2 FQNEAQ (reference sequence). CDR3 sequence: CASLLAWQKNTEAFF. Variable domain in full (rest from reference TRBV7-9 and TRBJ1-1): DTGVSQNPRHKITKRGQNVTFRCDPISEHNRLYWYRQTLGQGPEFLTYFQNEAQLEKSRLLSDRFSAERPKGSFSTLEIQRTEQGDSAMYLCASLLAWQKNTEAFFGQGTRLTVV.

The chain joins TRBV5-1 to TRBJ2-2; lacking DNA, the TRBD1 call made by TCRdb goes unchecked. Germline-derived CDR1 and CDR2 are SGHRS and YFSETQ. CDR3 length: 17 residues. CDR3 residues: CASSLFSSGRGAGELFF.

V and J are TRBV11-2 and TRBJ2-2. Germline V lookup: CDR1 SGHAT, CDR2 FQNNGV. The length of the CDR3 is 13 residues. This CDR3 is CASSLDYSGELFF.

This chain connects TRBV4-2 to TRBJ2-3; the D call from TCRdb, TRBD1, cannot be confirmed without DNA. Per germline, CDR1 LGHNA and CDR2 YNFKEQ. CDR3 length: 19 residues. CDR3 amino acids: CASSSGTGVAPGHTDTQYF.

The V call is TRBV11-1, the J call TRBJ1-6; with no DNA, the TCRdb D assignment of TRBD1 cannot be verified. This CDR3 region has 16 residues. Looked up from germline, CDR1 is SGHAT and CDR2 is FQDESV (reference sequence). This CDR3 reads CASSLRSGFPNSPLHF.

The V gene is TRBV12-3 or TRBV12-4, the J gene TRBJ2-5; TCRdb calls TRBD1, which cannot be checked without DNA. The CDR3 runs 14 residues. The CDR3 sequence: CASTTDRNRETQYF.

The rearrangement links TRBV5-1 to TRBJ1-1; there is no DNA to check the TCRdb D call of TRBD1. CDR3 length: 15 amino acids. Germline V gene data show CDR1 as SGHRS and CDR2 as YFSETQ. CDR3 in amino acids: CASSVDGPGVTEAFF. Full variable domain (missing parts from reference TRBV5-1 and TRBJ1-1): KAGVTQTPRYLIKTRGQQVTLSCSPISGHRSVSWYQQTPGQGLQFLFEYFSETQRNKGNFPGRFSGRQFSNSRSEMNVSTLELGDSALYLCASSVDGPGVTEAFFGQGTRLTVV.

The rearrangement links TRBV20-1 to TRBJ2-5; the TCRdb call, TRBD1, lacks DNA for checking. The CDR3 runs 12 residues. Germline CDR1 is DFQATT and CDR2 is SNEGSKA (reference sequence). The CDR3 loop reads CSARKGKETQYF.

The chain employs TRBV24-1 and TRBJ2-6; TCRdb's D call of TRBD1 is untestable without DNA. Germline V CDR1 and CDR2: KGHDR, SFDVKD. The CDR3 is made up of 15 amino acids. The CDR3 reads CATSESGSGANVLTF.